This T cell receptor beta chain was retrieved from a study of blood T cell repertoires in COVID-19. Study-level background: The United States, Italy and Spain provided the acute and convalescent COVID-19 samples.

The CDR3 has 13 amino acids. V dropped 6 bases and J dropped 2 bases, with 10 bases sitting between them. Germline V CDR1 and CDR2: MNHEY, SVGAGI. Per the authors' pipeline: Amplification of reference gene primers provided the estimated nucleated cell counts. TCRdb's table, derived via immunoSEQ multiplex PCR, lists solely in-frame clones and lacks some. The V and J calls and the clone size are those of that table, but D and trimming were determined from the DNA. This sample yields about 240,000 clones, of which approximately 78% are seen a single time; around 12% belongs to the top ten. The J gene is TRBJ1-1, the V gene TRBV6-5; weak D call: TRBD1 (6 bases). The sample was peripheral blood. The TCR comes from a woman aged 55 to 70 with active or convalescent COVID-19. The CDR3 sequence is CASRSQGNTEAFF. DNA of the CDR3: TGTGCCAGCAGATCACAGGGAAACACTGAAGCTTTCTTT.